The sequence of this T cell receptor beta chain was determined in a study of T cell responses to AZD1222 COVID-19 vaccine. The CDR3 length is 14 residues. The ends were cut back, 4 bases at V and 1 base at J, with 10 bases in the middle. Clones were sequenced by immunoSEQ multiplex PCR, and TCRdb holds only the in-frame ones, with some missing. The profile shows 100,000 to 150,000 clones, more than 85% of them singletons. Study outcomes and limitations: Spike-specific TCR repertoires showed rising breadth and depth after two AZD1222 doses. Epitopes outside B.1.351 and B.1.1.7 mutated regions reportedly drew nearly half of spike TCRs. White British ancestry dominated among donors, who included more females, and clonal diversity was possibly underestimated. All repertoire sampling was performed exclusively after the peak T cell response.

On this clone itself: Its target is not known.

This chain links TRBV5-3 with TRBJ2-3; D is perhaps TRBD2 (6 bases). TRBV5-3 is an ORF, and what it does is uncertain. The material sequenced was peripheral blood, taken on day 0 of AZD1222 vaccination. The sequence derives from an adult in good health. In DNA form, the CDR3 reads TGTGCCAGAAGCATACGGGACTGCACAGATACGCAGTATTTT. Protein product: CARSIRDCTDTQYF.